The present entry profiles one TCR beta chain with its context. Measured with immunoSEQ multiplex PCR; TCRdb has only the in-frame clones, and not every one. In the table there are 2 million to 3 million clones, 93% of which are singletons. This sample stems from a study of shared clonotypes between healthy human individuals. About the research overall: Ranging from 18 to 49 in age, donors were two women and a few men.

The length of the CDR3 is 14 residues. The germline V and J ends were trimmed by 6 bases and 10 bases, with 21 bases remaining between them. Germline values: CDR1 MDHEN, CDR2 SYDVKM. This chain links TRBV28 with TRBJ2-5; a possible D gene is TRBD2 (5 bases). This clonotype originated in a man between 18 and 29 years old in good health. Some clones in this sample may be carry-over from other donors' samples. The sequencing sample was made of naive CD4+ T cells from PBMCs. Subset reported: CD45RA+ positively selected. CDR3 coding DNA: TGTGCCAGCAGGTTCCAACCAAGCCTCGGGAACCAGTACTTC. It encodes CASRFQPSLGNQYF.